This TCR beta chain was profiled in a study of blood T cell repertoires in COVID-19. Original processing notes: It was from reference gene primer amplification that nucleated cell counts were estimated. The data were produced by immunoSEQ multiplex PCR, yet TCRdb's version contains in-frame clones alone and is incomplete. V, J and clone size were drawn from that table, and D and trimming were deduced from the DNA. The sample carries nearly 200,000 clones, approximately 80% recorded once. V was cut by 8 bases and J by 12 bases, with 22 bases left in between. Germline V gene sequence: CDR1 SGHAT, CDR2 FQNNGV. The CDR3 is 13 amino acids.

This receptor was obtained from a human donor in a cohort sampled during active COVID-19. Material: peripheral blood. The chain joins TRBV11-2 to TRBJ1-1; D ambiguous. CDR3 sequence: CASCPVITTSPFF. CDR3 DNA: TGTGCCAGCTGCCCCGTCATTACCACGAGTCCTTTCTTT.